This is a list of T cell receptor beta chains from one sample in a study of T cells in localized non-small cell lung cancer. Sequenced by immunoSEQ multiplex PCR; TCRdb stores in-frame clones only, minus some. The top ten clones hold 21% of a sample with about 70,000 clones, roughly nine tenths of them seen once. The specimen was peripheral blood, collected before any cancer treatment. The receptors originated from a male donor aged 60 or older with stage III squamous cell lung carcinoma. Each CDR3 is given with its conserved first and last residue. The order of the fields is CDR3 DNA, CDR3 protein, D gene, J gene, CDR3 length, clone size, V gene. The D gene is left open where the match is weak. Where a row states a size, it is once, few, many or the class of an expanded clone; other rows omit it.

CDR3 DNA: TGTGCCAGCCCGGTCGGTGGCCAGATTAACTATGGCTACACCTTC; CDR3 protein: CASPVGGQINYGYTF; D gene: -; J gene: TRBJ1-2; CDR3 length: 15; clone size: -; V gene: TRBV2
CDR3 DNA: TGTGCCAGCAGCTTTGGACAGGGGGAGACCCAGTACTTC; CDR3 protein: CASSFGQGETQYF; D gene: TRBD1; J gene: TRBJ2-5; CDR3 length: 13; clone size: -; V gene: TRBV11-3
CDR3 DNA: TGTGCCAGCTCACAACGATCCGGGACAGGAGCTTCCTCCCACAATGAGCAGTTCTTC; CDR3 protein: CASSQRSGTGASSHNEQFF; D gene: TRBD1; J gene: TRBJ2-1; CDR3 length: 19; clone size: once; V gene: TRBV18
CDR3 DNA: TGTGCTAGTGGTATCCGACGGGGGGGCACAGATACGCAGTATTTT; CDR3 protein: CASGIRRGGTDTQYF; D gene: TRBD2; J gene: TRBJ2-3; CDR3 length: 15; clone size: -; V gene: TRBV12-5
CDR3 DNA: TGTGCCAGCAGCTTAGGGGGTGTCGGACAGCCCCAGCATTTT; CDR3 protein: CASSLGGVGQPQHF; D gene: -; J gene: TRBJ1-5; CDR3 length: 14; clone size: -; V gene: TRBV7-9
CDR3 DNA: TGTGCCAGCAGTGACTCGACCGCCTATGGCTACACCTTC; CDR3 protein: CASSDSTAYGYTF; D gene: -; J gene: TRBJ1-2; CDR3 length: 13; clone size: -; V gene: TRBV6-4
CDR3 DNA: TGTGCCAGTAGTATAGCCGGGACCCAATATTTT; CDR3 protein: CASSIAGTQYF; D gene: -; J gene: TRBJ2-3; CDR3 length: 11; clone size: -; V gene: TRBV19
CDR3 DNA: TGTGCCAGCAGTGACTCGACCCCACAGGGGGCACTGAATGGCTACACCTTC; CDR3 protein: CASSDSTPQGALNGYTF; D gene: TRBD1; J gene: TRBJ1-2; CDR3 length: 17; clone size: -; V gene: TRBV6-4
CDR3 DNA: TGTGCCAGCAGGCGGAACACTGAAGCTTTCTTT; CDR3 protein: CASRRNTEAFF; D gene: -; J gene: TRBJ1-1; CDR3 length: 11; clone size: -; V gene: TRBV6-1
CDR3 DNA: TGTGCCGGGGGAAGAACTGAAGCTTTCTTT; CDR3 protein: CAGGRTEAFF; D gene: -; J gene: TRBJ1-1; CDR3 length: 10; clone size: -; V gene: TRBV30
CDR3 DNA: TGTGCCAGCAGCTTGGCGGGGGGCAGTGCAGATACGCAGTATTTT; CDR3 protein: CASSLAGGSADTQYF; D gene: -; J gene: TRBJ2-3; CDR3 length: 15; clone size: -; V gene: TRBV5-6
CDR3 DNA: TGTGCCAGCAGTGAGGGTAGAGGCTCCTATAATTCACCCCTCCACTTT; CDR3 protein: CASSEGRGSYNSPLHF; D gene: -; J gene: TRBJ1-6; CDR3 length: 16; clone size: -; V gene: TRBV5-6
CDR3 DNA: TGTGCCAGCAGCCAAGAAGGGACGGGGAATGAAAAACTGTTTTTT; CDR3 protein: CASSQEGTGNEKLFF; D gene: -; J gene: TRBJ1-4; CDR3 length: 15; clone size: -; V gene: TRBV4-2
CDR3 DNA: TGTGCCAGCATGGTGGGACTAGCGGGGGGAGAGACCCAGTACTTC; CDR3 protein: CASMVGLAGGETQYF; D gene: TRBD2; J gene: TRBJ2-5; CDR3 length: 15; clone size: -; V gene: TRBV6-6
CDR3 DNA: TGTGCCAGTAGTTCACCCGGGACTGCAAGCTCCTATAATTCACCCCTCCACTTT; CDR3 protein: CASSSPGTASSYNSPLHF; D gene: -; J gene: TRBJ1-6; CDR3 length: 18; clone size: -; V gene: TRBV19
CDR3 DNA: TGTGCCAGCAGTGAAGCAGTGGAAGCTTTCTTT; CDR3 protein: CASSEAVEAFF; D gene: -; J gene: TRBJ1-1; CDR3 length: 11; clone size: few; V gene: TRBV2
CDR3 DNA: TGTGCCAGCAGCTTATCCAGGGTATCCCATGAGCAGTTCTTC; CDR3 protein: CASSLSRVSHEQFF; D gene: -; J gene: TRBJ2-1; CDR3 length: 14; clone size: -; V gene: TRBV7-2
CDR3 DNA: TGTGCCAGCAGCAAGGGGCGGTCGGCAGGGGCAGATACGCAGTATTTT; CDR3 protein: CASSKGRSAGADTQYF; D gene: -; J gene: TRBJ2-3; CDR3 length: 16; clone size: -; V gene: TRBV7-3
CDR3 DNA: TGTGCCAGCTCACCGCCGGGTTCCAATGAGCAGTTCTTC; CDR3 protein: CASSPPGSNEQFF; D gene: -; J gene: TRBJ2-1; CDR3 length: 13; clone size: once; V gene: TRBV18
CDR3 DNA: TGTGCCAGCAGTGACCCGGGACAGGCTTCCTACGAGCAGTACTTC; CDR3 protein: CASSDPGQASYEQYF; D gene: TRBD1; J gene: TRBJ2-7; CDR3 length: 15; clone size: -; V gene: TRBV25-1
CDR3 DNA: TGTGCCATCAGTCTCGGACAGGGTCGGGAGACCCAGTACTTC; CDR3 protein: CAISLGQGRETQYF; D gene: TRBD1; J gene: TRBJ2-5; CDR3 length: 14; clone size: once; V gene: TRBV10-3
CDR3 DNA: TGTGCCAGCAGCCAGTCCGCCTCGGGGGCTGTTTACGAGCAGTACTTC; CDR3 protein: CASSQSASGAVYEQYF; D gene: -; J gene: TRBJ2-7; CDR3 length: 16; clone size: -; V gene: TRBV7-2
CDR3 DNA: TGCGCCAGCAGCACCTCAGGGGGGTGGAACACTGAAGCTTTCTTT; CDR3 protein: CASSTSGGWNTEAFF; D gene: TRBD1; J gene: TRBJ1-1; CDR3 length: 15; clone size: once; V gene: TRBV5-1
CDR3 DNA: TGTGCCAGCAGCCAATCCGCACAGGACACCGGGGAGCTGTTTTTT; CDR3 protein: CASSQSAQDTGELFF; D gene: -; J gene: TRBJ2-2; CDR3 length: 15; clone size: -; V gene: TRBV16
CDR3 DNA: TGTGCCAGCAGTTGGACAGGGGCGCAAGGTCAGCCCCAGCATTTT; CDR3 protein: CASSWTGAQGQPQHF; D gene: TRBD1; J gene: TRBJ1-5; CDR3 length: 15; clone size: few; V gene: TRBV6-1
CDR3 DNA: TGCGCCAGCGCCATGACAGGGGCTGGCAATCAGCCCCAGCATTTT; CDR3 protein: CASAMTGAGNQPQHF; D gene: TRBD1; J gene: TRBJ1-5; CDR3 length: 15; clone size: -; V gene: TRBV5-1
CDR3 DNA: TGTGCCAGCAGGGGACAGGGCGAATTGGAGACCCAGTACTTC; CDR3 protein: CASRGQGELETQYF; D gene: TRBD1; J gene: TRBJ2-5; CDR3 length: 14; clone size: -; V gene: TRBV6-1
CDR3 DNA: TGTGCCAGCAGCCCCCCCCGGGGCAGGTACACTGAAGCTTTCTTT; CDR3 protein: CASSPPRGRYTEAFF; D gene: -; J gene: TRBJ1-1; CDR3 length: 15; clone size: -; V gene: TRBV14
CDR3 DNA: TGTGCCAGGGGGGGGATCGCGACGGGAGCTGAAGCTTTCTTT; CDR3 protein: CARGGIATGAEAFF; D gene: -; J gene: TRBJ1-1; CDR3 length: 14; clone size: -; V gene: TRBV2
CDR3 DNA: TGTGCCAGCAGTGAAGCCCGGGGAAGGAGTCAGCCCCAGCATTTT; CDR3 protein: CASSEARGRSQPQHF; D gene: -; J gene: TRBJ1-5; CDR3 length: 15; clone size: -; V gene: TRBV2
CDR3 DNA: TGTGCCAGCAGTTCCGGACAGGGAGCAACTAATGAAAAACTGTTTTTT; CDR3 protein: CASSSGQGATNEKLFF; D gene: TRBD1; J gene: TRBJ1-4; CDR3 length: 16; clone size: -; V gene: TRBV6-5
CDR3 DNA: TGTGCCAGCAGTGCTGGGTGGGACACGGACGAGACCCAGTACTTC; CDR3 protein: CASSAGWDTDETQYF; D gene: -; J gene: TRBJ2-5; CDR3 length: 15; clone size: -; V gene: TRBV2
CDR3 DNA: TGTGCCAGCAGCGTTTTAGGGGGCCAAGCCGGGGAGCTGTTTTTT; CDR3 protein: CASSVLGGQAGELFF; D gene: TRBD1; J gene: TRBJ2-2; CDR3 length: 15; clone size: few; V gene: TRBV9
CDR3 DNA: TGTGCCAGCAGCTCGACAGGGGGCTCGACAGATACGCAGTATTTT; CDR3 protein: CASSSTGGSTDTQYF; D gene: TRBD1; J gene: TRBJ2-3; CDR3 length: 15; clone size: -; V gene: TRBV7-9
CDR3 DNA: TGTGCCAGTAGTGCCGGGACAGCTATTAATCAGCCCCAGCATTTT; CDR3 protein: CASSAGTAINQPQHF; D gene: TRBD1; J gene: TRBJ1-5; CDR3 length: 15; clone size: -; V gene: TRBV19
CDR3 DNA: TGTGCCAGCAAGCCCGGTGACAGGGGAAACTATGGCTACACCTTC; CDR3 protein: CASKPGDRGNYGYTF; D gene: TRBD1; J gene: TRBJ1-2; CDR3 length: 15; clone size: -; V gene: TRBV6-5
CDR3 DNA: TGTGCCAGTAGCTCTTCGGACGGAGACTATGGCTACACCTTC; CDR3 protein: CASSSSDGDYGYTF; D gene: -; J gene: TRBJ1-2; CDR3 length: 14; clone size: few; V gene: TRBV19
CDR3 DNA: TGCAGCGTTGATGAGGGGGCATGGGAGACCCAGTACTTC; CDR3 protein: CSVDEGAWETQYF; D gene: TRBD1; J gene: TRBJ2-5; CDR3 length: 13; clone size: -; V gene: TRBV29-1
CDR3 DNA: TGTGCCAGCAGTGAATCGGTGGGTGGCTACACCTTC; CDR3 protein: CASSESVGGYTF; D gene: -; J gene: TRBJ1-2; CDR3 length: 12; clone size: -; V gene: TRBV25-1
CDR3 DNA: TGTGCCAGCAGCTTGGAAGGGGCGGGGGAGACCCAGTACTTC; CDR3 protein: CASSLEGAGETQYF; D gene: -; J gene: TRBJ2-5; CDR3 length: 14; clone size: -; V gene: TRBV5-4
CDR3 DNA: TGTGCCACCAGCAGAGATCCCGGACAGGGCCGTGATACGCAGTATTTT; CDR3 protein: CATSRDPGQGRDTQYF; D gene: TRBD1; J gene: TRBJ2-3; CDR3 length: 16; clone size: -; V gene: TRBV15
CDR3 DNA: TGCGCCAGCAGCTTGGCTTTCTCAGGGCGCACCGGGGAGCTGTTTTTT; CDR3 protein: CASSLAFSGRTGELFF; D gene: -; J gene: TRBJ2-2; CDR3 length: 16; clone size: -; V gene: TRBV5-1
CDR3 DNA: TGTGCCAGCAGGAAGCTAGCGGGCGCCAGCACAGATACGCAGTATTTT; CDR3 protein: CASRKLAGASTDTQYF; D gene: TRBD2; J gene: TRBJ2-3; CDR3 length: 16; clone size: -; V gene: TRBV2